Included here is one TCR beta chain sequence, with context. The sample is drawn from a study of blood T cell repertoires in COVID-19. Study-wide background: The United States, Italy and Spain provided the acute and convalescent COVID-19 samples.

In the source study's methods: Estimated nucleated cell counts came from reference gene primer amplification. The repertoire was sequenced with immunoSEQ multiplex PCR; TCRdb's copy has only in-frame clones and lacks some. Clone size and the V and J calls come from that table; the DNA yielded D and trimming. The sample comprises fewer than 350,000 clones, less than 85% of which are singletons, and roughly 2.5% rests with the top ten. Adults between about 18 and 95 years of age took part from 20 to 25 US areas. Participant-given clinical history determined each cohort assignment. V dropped 2 bases and J dropped 1; count of bases not matched to a gene: 0. Germline CDR1 SGHTA, CDR2 FQGTGA. The CDR3 has 16 residues.

This receptor was identified in a woman aged 45-65 years who had recovered from COVID-19. What was sequenced was PBMCs or T cells enriched from blood (not recorded which). The gene calls are TRBV7-3 and TRBJ2-2, with 11 bases fitting TRBD2. Written as DNA, the CDR3 is TGTGCCAGCAGCTTAGGACTAGCGGGGAACACCGGGGAGCTGTTTTTT. It is translated as CASSLGLAGNTGELFF.